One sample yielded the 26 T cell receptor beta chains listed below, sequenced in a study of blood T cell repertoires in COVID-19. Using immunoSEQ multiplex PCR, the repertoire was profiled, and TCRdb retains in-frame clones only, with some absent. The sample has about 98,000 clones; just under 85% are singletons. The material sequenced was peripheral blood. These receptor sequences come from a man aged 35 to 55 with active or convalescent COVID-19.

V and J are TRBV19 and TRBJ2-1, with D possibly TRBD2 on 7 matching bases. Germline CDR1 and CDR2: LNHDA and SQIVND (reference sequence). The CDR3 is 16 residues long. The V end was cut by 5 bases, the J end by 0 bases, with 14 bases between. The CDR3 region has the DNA TGTGCCAGTAGTGGGGGGGCAGCCACCTCCTACAATGAGCAGTTCTTC. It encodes CASSGGAATSYNEQFF.

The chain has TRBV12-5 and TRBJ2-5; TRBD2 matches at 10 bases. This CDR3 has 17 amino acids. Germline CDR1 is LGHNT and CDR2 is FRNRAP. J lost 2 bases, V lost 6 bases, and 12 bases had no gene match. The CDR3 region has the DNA TGTGCTAGTGGCATGTCCCTGCTAGCGGGGGCTCAAGAGACCCAGTACTTC. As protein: CASGMSLLAGAQETQYF.

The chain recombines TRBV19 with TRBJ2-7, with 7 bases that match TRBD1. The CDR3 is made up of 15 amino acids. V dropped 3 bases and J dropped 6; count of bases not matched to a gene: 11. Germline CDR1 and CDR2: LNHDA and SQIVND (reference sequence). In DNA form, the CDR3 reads TGTGCCAGTAGTATTACAGGGGCCCTCTCGGGCGAGCAGTACTTC. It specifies CASSITGALSGEQYF.

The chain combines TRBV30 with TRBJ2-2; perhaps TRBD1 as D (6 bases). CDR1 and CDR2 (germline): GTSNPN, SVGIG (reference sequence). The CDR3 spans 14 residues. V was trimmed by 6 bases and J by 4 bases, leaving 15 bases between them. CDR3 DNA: TGTGCCTGTACCCGGGACACCACCACCGGGGAGCTGTTTTTT. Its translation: CACTRDTTTGELFF.

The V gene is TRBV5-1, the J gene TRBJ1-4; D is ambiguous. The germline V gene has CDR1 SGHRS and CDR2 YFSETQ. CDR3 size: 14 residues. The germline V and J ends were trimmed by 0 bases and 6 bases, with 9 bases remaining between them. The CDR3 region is CASSLDSSYEKLFF. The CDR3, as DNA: TGCGCCAGCAGCTTGGACAGTAGTTATGAAAAACTGTTTTTT. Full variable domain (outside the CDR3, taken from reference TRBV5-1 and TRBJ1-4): KAGVTQTPRYLIKTRGQQVTLSCSPISGHRSVSWYQQTPGQGLQFLFEYFSETQRNKGNFPGRFSGRQFSNSRSEMNVSTLELGDSALYLCASSLDSSYEKLFFGSGTQLSVL.

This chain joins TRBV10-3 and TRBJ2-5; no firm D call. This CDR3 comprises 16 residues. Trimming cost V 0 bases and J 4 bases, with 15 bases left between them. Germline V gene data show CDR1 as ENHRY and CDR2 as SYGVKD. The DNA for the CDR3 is TGTGCCATCAGTGAGTCGGGTAGCCACGTTGGAGAGACCCAGTACTTC. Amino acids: CAISESGSHVGETQYF.

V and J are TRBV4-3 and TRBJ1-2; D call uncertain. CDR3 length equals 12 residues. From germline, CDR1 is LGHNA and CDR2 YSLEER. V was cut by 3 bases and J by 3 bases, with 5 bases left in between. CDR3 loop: CASSQFDYGYTF. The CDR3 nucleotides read TGCGCCAGCAGCCAGTTCGACTATGGCTACACCTTC.

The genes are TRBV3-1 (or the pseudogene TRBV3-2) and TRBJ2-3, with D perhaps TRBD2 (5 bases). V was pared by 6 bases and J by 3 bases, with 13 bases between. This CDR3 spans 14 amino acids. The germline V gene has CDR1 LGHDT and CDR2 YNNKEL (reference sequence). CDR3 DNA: TGTGCCAGCAGTACCGGGGTAGGGACAGATACGCAGTATTTT. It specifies CASSTGVGTDTQYF.

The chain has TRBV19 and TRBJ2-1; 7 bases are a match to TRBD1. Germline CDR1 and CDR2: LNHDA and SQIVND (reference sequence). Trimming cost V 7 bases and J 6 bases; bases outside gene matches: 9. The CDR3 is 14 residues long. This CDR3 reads CASTQQGIVNEQFF. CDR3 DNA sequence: TGTGCCAGTACACAACAGGGGATTGTCAATGAGCAGTTCTTC.

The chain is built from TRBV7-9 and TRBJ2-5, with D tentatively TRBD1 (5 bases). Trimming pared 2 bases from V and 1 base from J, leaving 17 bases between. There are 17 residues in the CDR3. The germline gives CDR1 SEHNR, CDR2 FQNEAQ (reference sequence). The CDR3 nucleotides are TGTGCCAGCAGCTTATCGTTTTCACAGGCCCTCCAAGAGACCCAGTACTTC. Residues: CASSLSFSQALQETQYF.

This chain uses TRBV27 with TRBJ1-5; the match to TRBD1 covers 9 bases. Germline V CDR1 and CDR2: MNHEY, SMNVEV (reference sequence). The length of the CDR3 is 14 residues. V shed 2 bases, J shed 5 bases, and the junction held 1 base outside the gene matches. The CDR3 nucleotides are TGTGCCAGCAGTTTAGACAGGGGGGATCAGCCCCAGCATTTT. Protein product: CASSLDRGDQPQHF.

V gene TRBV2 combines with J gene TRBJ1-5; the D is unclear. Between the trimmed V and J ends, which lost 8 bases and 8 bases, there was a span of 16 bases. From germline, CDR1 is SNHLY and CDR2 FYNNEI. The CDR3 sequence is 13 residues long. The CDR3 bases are TGTGCCAGCCGAGGGAGCGGGATAAAGCCCCAGCATTTT. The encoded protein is CASRGSGIKPQHF.

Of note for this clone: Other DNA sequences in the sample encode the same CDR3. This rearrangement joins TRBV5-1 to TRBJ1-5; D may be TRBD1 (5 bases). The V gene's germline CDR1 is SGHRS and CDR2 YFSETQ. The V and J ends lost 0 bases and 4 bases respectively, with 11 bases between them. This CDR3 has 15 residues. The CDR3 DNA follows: TGCGCCAGCAGCTTGGAGGGGCAGGTAAATCAGCCCCAGCATTTT. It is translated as CASSLEGQVNQPQHF.

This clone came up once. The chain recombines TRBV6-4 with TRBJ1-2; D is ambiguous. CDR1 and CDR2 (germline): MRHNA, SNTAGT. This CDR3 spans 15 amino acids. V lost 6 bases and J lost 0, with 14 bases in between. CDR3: CASSLDHLANYGYTF. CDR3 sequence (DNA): TGTGCCAGCAGCCTTGACCATCTAGCTAACTATGGCTACACCTTC.

CDR3 in amino acids: CASSLGQGFNSPLHF. The CDR3 nucleotides are TGTGCCAGCAGCTTGGGGCAGGGCTTTAATTCACCCCTCCACTTT. The rearrangement joins TRBV7-9 to TRBJ1-6, with D maybe TRBD1 (5 bases). The CDR3 loop spans 15 amino acids. Germline CDR1 SEHNR, CDR2 FQNEAQ (reference sequence). Trimming took off 3 bases at V and 6 bases at J, with 12 bases between the two ends.

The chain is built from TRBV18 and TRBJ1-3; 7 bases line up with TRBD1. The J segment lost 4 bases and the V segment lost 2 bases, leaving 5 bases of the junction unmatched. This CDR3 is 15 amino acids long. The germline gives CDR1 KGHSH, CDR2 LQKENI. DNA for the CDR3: TGTGCCAGCTCACCAGACAGGGACCCCGGAAACACCATATATTTT. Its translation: CASSPDRDPGNTIYF.

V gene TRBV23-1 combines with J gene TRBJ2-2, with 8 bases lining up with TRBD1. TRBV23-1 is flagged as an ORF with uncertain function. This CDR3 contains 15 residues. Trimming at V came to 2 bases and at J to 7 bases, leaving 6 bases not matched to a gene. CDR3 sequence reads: CASSQPEDRVGELFF. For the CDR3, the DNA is TGCGCCAGCAGTCAACCGGAGGACAGGGTCGGGGAGCTGTTTTTT.

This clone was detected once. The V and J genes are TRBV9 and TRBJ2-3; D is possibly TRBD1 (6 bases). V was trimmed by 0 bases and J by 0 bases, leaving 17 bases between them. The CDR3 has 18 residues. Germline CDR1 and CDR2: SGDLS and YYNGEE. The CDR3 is CASSVAPGTTLSTDTQYF. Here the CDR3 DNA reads TGTGCCAGCAGCGTAGCTCCCGGGACAACCCTTAGCACAGATACGCAGTATTTT. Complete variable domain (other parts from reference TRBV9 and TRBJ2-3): DSGVTQTPKHLITATGQRVTLRCSPRSGDLSVYWYQQSLDQGLQFLIQYYNGEERAKGNILERFSAQQFPDLHSELNLSSLELGDSALYFCASSVAPGTTLSTDTQYFGPGTRLTVL.

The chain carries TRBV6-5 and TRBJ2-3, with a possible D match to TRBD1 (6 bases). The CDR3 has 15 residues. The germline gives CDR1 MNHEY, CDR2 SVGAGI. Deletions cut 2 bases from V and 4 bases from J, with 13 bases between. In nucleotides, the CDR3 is TGTGCCAGCAGTTACCCGTCCTCAGGGGCAGATACGCAGTATTTT. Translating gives CASSYPSSGADTQYF.

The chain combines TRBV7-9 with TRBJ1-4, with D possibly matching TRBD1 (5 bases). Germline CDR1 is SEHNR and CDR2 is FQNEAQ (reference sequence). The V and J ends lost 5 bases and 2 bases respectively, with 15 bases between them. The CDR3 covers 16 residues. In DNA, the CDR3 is TGTGCCAGCAGCCTCATGGGCGGGGGTACTAATGAAAAACTGTTTTTT. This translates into CASSLMGGGTNEKLFF.

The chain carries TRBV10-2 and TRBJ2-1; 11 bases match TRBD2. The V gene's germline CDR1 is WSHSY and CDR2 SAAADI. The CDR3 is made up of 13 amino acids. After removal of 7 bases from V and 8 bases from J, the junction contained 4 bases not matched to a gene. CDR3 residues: CASMLAGGDEQFF. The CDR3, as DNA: TGCGCCAGCATGCTAGCGGGGGGCGATGAGCAGTTCTTC.

The CDR3 loop is CASSPTGLAGGSEQFF. The CDR3 nucleotides read TGTGCCAGCTCACCAACGGGACTAGCGGGGGGGAGTGAGCAGTTCTTC. The chain links TRBV18 to TRBJ2-1; TRBD2 matches at 16 bases. CDR3 length: 16 amino acids. V trimming: 2 bases; J trimming: 9 bases; junction bases outside the gene matches: 4. Germline V CDR1 and CDR2: KGHSH, LQKENI.

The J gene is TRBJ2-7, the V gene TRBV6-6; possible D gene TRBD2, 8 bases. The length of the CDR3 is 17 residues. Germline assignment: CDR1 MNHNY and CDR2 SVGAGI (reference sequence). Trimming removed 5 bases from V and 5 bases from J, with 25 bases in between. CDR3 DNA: TGTGCCAGCAGTCCTCCCTCAGGGGGACTAGTCGTAGACGAGCAGTACTTC. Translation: CASSPPSGGLVVDEQYF.

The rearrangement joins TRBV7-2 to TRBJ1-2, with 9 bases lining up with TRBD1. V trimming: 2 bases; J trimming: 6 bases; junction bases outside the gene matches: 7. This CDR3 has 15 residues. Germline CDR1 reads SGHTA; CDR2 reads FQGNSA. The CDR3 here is CASSLRFRDRDGYTF. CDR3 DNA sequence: TGTGCCAGCAGCTTAAGGTTCAGGGACAGGGATGGCTACACCTTC.

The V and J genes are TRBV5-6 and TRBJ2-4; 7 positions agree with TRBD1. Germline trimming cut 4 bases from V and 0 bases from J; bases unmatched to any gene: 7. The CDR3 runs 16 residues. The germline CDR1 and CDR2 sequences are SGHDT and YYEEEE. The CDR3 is CASSGGQDLAKNIQYF. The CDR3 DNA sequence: TGTGCCAGCAGCGGAGGACAGGACCTAGCCAAAAACATTCAGTACTTC.

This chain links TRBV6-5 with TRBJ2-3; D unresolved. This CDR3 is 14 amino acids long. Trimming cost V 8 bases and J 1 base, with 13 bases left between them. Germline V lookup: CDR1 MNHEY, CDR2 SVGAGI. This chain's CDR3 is CASRAQVGTDTQYF. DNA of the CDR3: TGTGCCAGCCGAGCTCAGGTTGGCACAGATACGCAGTATTTT.